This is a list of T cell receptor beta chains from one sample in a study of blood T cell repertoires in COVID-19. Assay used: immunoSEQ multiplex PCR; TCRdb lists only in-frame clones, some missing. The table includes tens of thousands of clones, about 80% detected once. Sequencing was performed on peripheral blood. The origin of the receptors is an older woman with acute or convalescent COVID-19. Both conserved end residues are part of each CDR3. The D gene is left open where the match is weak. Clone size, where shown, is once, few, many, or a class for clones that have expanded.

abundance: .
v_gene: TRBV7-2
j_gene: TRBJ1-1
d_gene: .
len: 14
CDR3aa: CASSLGGGLGEAFF
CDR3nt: TGTGCCAGCAGCTTAGGAGGAGGGCTCGGTGAAGCTTTCTTT

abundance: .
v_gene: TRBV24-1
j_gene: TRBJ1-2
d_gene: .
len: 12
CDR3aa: CATNGHVYGYTF
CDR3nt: TGTGCCACCAACGGACACGTCTATGGCTACACCTTC

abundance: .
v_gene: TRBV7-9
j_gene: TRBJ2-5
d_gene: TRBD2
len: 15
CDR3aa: CASSVGLAGQETQYF
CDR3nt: TGTGCCAGCAGCGTCGGCCTAGCGGGACAAGAGACCCAGTACTTC

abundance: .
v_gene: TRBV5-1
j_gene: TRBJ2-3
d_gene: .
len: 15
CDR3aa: CASSLVAHSTDTQYF
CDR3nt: TGCGCCAGCAGCTTGGTAGCTCATTCCACAGATACGCAGTATTTT

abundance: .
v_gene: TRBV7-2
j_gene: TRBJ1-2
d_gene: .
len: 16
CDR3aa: CASSLAGSGANYGYTF
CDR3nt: TGTGCCAGCAGCTTAGCGGGGTCAGGGGCTAACTATGGCTACACCTTC

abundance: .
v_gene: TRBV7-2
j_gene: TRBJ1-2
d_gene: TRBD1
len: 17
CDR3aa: CASSLDPGTGFYYGYTF
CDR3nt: TGTGCCAGCAGCTTAGACCCAGGGACAGGGTTCTACTATGGCTACACCTTC

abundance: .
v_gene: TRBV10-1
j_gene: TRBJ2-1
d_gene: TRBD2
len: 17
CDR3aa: CASSERAGGRPYNEQFF
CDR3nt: TGCGCCAGCAGTGAAAGAGCGGGGGGCCGCCCCTACAATGAGCAGTTCTTC

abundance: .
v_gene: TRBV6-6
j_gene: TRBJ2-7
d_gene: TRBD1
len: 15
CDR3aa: CASSPRGTGEYEQYF
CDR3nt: TGTGCCAGCAGTCCACGGGGGACAGGGGAATACGAGCAGTACTTC

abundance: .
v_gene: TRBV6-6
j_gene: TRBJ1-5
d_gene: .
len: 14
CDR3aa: CASSYSGGHQPQHF
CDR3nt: TGTGCCAGCAGTTACTCCGGGGGACATCAGCCCCAGCATTTT

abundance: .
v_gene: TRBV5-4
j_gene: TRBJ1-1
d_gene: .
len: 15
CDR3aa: CASSPKEGRNTEAFF
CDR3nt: TGTGCCAGCAGCCCGAAGGAGGGGAGGAACACTGAAGCTTTCTTT

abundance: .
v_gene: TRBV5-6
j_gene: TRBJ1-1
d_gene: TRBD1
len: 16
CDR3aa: CASNHVPGQGNTEAFF
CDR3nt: TGTGCCAGCAACCACGTCCCGGGACAGGGGAACACTGAAGCTTTCTTT

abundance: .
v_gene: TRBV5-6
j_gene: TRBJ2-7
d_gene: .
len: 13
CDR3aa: CASSPPRVEEQYF
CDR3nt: TGTGCCAGCAGCCCTCCCAGGGTAGAAGAGCAGTACTTC

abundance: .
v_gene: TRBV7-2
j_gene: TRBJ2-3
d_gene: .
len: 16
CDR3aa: CASSARDFHSTDTQYF
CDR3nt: TGTGCCAGCAGCGCCCGGGACTTCCATAGCACAGATACGCAGTATTTT

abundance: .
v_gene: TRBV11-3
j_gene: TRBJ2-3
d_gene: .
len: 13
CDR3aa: CASSLYPGDTQYF
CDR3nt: TGTGCCAGCAGCTTATACCCAGGGGATACGCAGTATTTT

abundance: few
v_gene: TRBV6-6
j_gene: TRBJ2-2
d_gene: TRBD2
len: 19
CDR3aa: CASSPPPRWVAGGTGELFF
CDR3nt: TGTGCCAGCAGTCCACCGCCCCGGTGGGTAGCGGGGGGGACCGGGGAGCTGTTTTTT

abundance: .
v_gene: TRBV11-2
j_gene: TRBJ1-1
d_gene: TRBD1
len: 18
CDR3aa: CASSSLSIRDRENTEAFF
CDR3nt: TGTGCCAGCAGCTCTTTATCCATAAGGGACAGGGAGAACACTGAAGCTTTCTTT

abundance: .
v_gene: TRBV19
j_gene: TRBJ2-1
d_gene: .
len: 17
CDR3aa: CASTSTLGDLSYNEQFF
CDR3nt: TGTGCCAGTACAAGTACTCTGGGCGACCTCTCCTACAATGAGCAGTTCTTC

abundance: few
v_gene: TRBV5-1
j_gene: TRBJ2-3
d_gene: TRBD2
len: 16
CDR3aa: CASSLGTSGGPDTQYF
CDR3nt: TGCGCCAGCAGCTTAGGGACTAGCGGCGGTCCAGATACGCAGTATTTT

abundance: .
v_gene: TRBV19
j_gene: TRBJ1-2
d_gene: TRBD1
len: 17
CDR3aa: CASSIGTQGAIGYGYTF
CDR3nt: TGTGCCAGTAGTATTGGGACTCAGGGGGCAATCGGCTATGGCTACACCTTC

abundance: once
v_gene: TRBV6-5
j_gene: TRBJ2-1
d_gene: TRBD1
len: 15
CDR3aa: CASSHGQGGWNEQFF
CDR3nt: TGTGCCAGCAGTCACGGACAGGGGGGGTGGAATGAGCAGTTCTTC

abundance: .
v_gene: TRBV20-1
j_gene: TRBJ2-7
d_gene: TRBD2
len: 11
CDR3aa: CSVTSGHEQYF
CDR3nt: TGCAGTGTAACTAGCGGACACGAGCAGTACTTC

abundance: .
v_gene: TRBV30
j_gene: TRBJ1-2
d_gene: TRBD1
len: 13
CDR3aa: CAWSVNRGSGYTF
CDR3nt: TGTGCCTGGAGTGTAAACAGGGGAAGTGGCTACACCTTC